This T cell receptor beta chain stems from a study of kidney transplant recipient with SARS-CoV-2 infection. The V gene's germline CDR1 is LGHDT and CDR2 YNNKEL (reference sequence). V lost 1 base and J lost 9, with 13 bases in between. This CDR3 has 15 amino acids. Using its own MiXCR run on the reads, TCRdb lists one record per CDR3 protein. Among 250,000 or so distinct CDR3 sequences listed, more than 25% were seen once. This clonotype was observed at least ten times. The TCR originated in a young adult male patient who had COVID-19 and was a kidney transplant recipient. Some T cells may arise from the graft donor. The source was a blood sample, collected at baseline and on day 111 from a kidney transplant recipient. The chain recombines TRBV3-1 with TRBJ1-6; D might be TRBD1 (6 bases). The CDR3 protein is CASSQGRGEGSPLHF. The CDR3 DNA is TGTGCCAGCAGCCAAGGAAGGGGGGAGGGTTCACCCCTCCACTTT.